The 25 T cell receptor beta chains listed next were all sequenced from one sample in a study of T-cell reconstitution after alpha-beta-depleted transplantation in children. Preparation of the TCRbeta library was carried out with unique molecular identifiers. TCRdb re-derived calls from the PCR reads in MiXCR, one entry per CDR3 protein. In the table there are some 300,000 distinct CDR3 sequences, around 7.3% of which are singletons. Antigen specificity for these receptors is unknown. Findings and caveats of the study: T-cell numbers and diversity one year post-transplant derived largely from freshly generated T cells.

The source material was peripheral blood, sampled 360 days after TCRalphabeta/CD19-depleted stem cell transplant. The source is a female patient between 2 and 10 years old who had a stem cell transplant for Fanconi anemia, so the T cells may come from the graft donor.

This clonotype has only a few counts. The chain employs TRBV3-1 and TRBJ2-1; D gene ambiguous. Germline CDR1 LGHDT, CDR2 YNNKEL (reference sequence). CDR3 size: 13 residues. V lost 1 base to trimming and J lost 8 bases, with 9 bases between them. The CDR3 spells CASSQADQDEQFF. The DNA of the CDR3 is TGTGCCAGCAGCCAAGCAGATCAGGATGAGCAGTTCTTC.

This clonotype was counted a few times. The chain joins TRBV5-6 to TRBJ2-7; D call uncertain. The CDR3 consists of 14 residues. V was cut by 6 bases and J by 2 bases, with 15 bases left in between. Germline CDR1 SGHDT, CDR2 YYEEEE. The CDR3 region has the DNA TGTGCCAGCACTCACGACGGGCAGGCCTACGAGCAGTACTTC. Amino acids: CASTHDGQAYEQYF.

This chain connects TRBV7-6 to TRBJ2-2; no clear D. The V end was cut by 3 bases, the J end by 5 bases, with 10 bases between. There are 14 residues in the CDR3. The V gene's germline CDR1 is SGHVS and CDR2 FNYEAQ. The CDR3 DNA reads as TGTGCCAGCAGCTTTGACCTGGTGACCGGGGAGCTGTTTTTT. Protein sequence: CASSFDLVTGELFF.

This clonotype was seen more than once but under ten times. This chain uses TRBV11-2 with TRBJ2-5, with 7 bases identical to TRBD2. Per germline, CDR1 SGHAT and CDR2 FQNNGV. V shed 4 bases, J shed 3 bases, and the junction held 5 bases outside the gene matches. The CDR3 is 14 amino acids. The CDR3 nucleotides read TGTGCCAGCAGCTACCGGGGGACTAAAGAGACCCAGTACTTC. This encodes CASSYRGTKETQYF.

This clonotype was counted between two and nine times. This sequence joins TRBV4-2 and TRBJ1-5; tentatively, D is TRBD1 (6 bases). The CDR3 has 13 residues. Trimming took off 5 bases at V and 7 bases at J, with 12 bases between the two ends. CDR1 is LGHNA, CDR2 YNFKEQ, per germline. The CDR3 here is CASSSRGGQPQHF. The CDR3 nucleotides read TGTGCCAGCAGCTCGAGGGGGGGGCAGCCCCAGCATTTT.

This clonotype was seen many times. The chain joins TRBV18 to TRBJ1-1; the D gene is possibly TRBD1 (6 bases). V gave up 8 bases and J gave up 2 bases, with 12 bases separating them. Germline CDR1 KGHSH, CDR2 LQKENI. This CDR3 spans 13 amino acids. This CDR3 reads CASSPQGNTEAFF. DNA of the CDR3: TGTGCCAGCAGTCCACAGGGAAACACTGAAGCTTTCTTT.

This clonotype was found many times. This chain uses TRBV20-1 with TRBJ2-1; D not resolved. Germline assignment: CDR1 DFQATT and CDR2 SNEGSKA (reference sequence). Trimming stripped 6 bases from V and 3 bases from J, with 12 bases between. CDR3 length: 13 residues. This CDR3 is CSASDWNYNEQFF. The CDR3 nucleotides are TGCAGTGCCTCCGACTGGAACTACAATGAGCAGTTCTTC.

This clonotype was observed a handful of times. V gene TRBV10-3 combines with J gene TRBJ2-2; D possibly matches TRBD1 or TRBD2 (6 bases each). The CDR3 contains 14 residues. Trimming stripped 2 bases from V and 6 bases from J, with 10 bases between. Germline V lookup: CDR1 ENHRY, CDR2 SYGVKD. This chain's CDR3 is CAISEVGGPGELFF. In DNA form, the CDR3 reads TGTGCCATCAGTGAGGTGGGGGGCCCCGGGGAGCTGTTTTTT.

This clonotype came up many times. The CDR3: CSARGGTGRYEQYF. The CDR3 DNA reads as TGCAGTGCTAGAGGGGGGACAGGGCGGTACGAGCAGTACTTC. This chain uses TRBV20-1 with TRBJ2-7; TRBD1 matches at 9 bases. The germline gives CDR1 DFQATT, CDR2 SNEGSKA (reference sequence). J lost 4 bases, V lost 1 base, and 5 bases had no gene match. The CDR3 contains 14 residues.

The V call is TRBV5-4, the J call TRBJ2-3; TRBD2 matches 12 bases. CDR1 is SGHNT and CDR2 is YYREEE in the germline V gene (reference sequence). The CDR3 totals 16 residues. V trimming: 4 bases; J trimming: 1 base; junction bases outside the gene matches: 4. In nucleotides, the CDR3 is TGTGCCAGCAGCCAGACTAGCGGGGGACGCACAGATACGCAGTATTTT. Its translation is CASSQTSGGRTDTQYF.

The CDR3 reads CASSLVDRHEHYEQYF. The CDR3 coding sequence is TGTGCCAGCAGCTTAGTCGACAGGCACGAGCACTACGAGCAGTACTTC. J is TRBJ2-7 and V is TRBV7-2; D perhaps matches TRBD1 (6 bases). The CDR3 is 16 amino acids. V was shortened by 1 base and J by 3 bases, with 16 bases between the two germline ends. Germline values: CDR1 SGHTA, CDR2 FQGNSA.

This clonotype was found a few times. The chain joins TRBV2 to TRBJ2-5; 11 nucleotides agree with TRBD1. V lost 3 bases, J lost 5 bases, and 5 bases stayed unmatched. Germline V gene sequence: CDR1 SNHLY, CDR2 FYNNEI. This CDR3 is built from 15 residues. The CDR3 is CASSDGTGGYETQYF. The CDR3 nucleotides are TGTGCCAGCAGTGATGGGACAGGGGGGTACGAGACCCAGTACTTC.

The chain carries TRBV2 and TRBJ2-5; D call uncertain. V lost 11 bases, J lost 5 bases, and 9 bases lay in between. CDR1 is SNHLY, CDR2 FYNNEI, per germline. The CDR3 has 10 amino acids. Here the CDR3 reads CALGRETQYF. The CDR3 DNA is TGTGCCCTAGGGCGGGAGACCCAGTACTTC.

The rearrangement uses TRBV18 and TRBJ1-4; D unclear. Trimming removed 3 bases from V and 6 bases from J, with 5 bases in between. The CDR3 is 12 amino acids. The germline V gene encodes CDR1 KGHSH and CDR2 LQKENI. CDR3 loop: CASSPRDEKLFF. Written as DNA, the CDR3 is TGTGCCAGCTCACCGCGAGATGAAAAACTGTTTTTT.

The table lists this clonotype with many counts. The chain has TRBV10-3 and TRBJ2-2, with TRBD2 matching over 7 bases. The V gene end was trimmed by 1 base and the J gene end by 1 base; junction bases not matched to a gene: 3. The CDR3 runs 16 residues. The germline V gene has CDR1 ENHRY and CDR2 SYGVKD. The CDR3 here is CAISEFPSGNTGELFF. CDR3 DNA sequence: TGTGCCATCAGTGAGTTCCCTAGCGGGAACACCGGGGAGCTGTTTTTT.

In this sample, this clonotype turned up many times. The CDR3 sequence: CASSLAGLESEQFF. The CDR3 nucleotides are TGTGCCAGCAGCTTAGCGGGACTAGAGTCTGAGCAGTTCTTC. The rearrangement links TRBV7-3 to TRBJ2-1, with 8 bases that match TRBD2. The V gene's germline CDR1 is SGHTA and CDR2 FQGTGA. Germline trimming cut 2 bases from V and 9 bases from J; bases unmatched to any gene: 6. The CDR3 sequence is 14 residues long.

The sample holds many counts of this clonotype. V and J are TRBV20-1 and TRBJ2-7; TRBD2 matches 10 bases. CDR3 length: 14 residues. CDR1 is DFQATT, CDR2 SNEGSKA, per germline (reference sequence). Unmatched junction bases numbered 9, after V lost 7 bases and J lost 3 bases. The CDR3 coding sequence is TGCAGTGTCGAGCGGGGGGGCGAAGTCTACGAGCAGTACTTC. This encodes CSVERGGEVYEQYF.

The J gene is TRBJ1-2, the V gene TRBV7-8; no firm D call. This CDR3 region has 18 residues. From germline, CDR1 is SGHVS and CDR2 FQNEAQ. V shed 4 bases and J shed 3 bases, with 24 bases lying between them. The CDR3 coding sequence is TGTGCCAGCAGCTCGTTACCTAGCCAAACCGCCCACTACTATGGCTACACCTTC. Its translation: CASSSLPSQTAHYYGYTF.

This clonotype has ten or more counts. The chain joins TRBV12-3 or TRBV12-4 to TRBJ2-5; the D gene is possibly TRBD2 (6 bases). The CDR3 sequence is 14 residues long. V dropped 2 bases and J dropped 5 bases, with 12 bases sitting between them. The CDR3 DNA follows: TGTGCCAGCAGTTTACCCGGCGGGGTTGAGACCCAGTACTTC. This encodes CASSLPGGVETQYF.

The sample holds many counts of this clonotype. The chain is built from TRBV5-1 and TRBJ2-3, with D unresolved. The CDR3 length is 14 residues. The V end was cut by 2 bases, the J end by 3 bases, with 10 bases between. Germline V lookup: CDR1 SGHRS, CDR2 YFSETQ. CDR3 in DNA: TGCGCCAGCAGCTTCCCAGTGGGGACAGATACGCAGTATTTT. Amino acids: CASSFPVGTDTQYF.

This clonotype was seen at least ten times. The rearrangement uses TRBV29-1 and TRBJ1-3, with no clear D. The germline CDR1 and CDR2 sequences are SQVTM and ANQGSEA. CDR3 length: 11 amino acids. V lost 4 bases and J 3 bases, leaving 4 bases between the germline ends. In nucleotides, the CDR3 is TGCAGCGTTGGGGTTGGAAACACCATATATTTT. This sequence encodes CSVGVGNTIYF.

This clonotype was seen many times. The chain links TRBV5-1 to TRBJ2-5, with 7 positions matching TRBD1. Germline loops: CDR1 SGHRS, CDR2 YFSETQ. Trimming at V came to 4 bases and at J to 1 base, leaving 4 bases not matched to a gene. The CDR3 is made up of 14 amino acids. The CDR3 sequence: CASSEGQIQETQYF. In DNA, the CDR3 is TGCGCCAGCAGCGAGGGACAGATCCAAGAGACCCAGTACTTC. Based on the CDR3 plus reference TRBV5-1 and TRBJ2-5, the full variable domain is KAGVTQTPRYLIKTRGQQVTLSCSPISGHRSVSWYQQTPGQGLQFLFEYFSETQRNKGNFPGRFSGRQFSNSRSEMNVSTLELGDSALYLCASSEGQIQETQYFGPGTRLLVL.

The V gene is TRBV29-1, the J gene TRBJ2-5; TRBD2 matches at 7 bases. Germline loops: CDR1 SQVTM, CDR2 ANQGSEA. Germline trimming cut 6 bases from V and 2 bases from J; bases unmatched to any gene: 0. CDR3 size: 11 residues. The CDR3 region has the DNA TGCAGCGTGGGGGGGCAAGAGACCCAGTACTTC. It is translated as CSVGGQETQYF.

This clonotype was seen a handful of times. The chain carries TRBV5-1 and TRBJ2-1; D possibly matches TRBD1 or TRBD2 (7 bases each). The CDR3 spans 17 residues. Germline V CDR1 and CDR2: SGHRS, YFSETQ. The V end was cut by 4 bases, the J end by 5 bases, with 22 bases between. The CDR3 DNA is TGCGCCAGCAGCCATATAGGGGGCGCGGGGGAGAACAATGAGCAGTTCTTC. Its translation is CASSHIGGAGENNEQFF.

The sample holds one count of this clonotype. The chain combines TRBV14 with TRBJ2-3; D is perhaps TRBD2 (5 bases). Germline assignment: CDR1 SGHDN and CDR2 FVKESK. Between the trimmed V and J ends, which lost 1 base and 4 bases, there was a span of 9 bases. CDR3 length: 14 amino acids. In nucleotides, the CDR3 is TGTGCCAGCAGCCAAGTCAAGGACTCAGATACGCAGTATTTT. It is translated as CASSQVKDSDTQYF.